This T cell receptor (beta chain) was identified in a study of technical replicates of blood from several donors. The CDR3 spans 13 residues. CDR1 SGHDN and CDR2 FVKESK come from the germline V gene. V gave up 8 bases and J gave up 3 bases, with 13 bases separating them. TCRdb's table, derived via immunoSEQ multiplex PCR, lists solely in-frame clones and lacks some. The table has tens of thousands of clones, roughly 93% seen once. The TCR comes from a human donor in good health. The specimen was T cells isolated from PBMCs. J is TRBJ2-5 and V is TRBV14; D perhaps matches TRBD2 (6 bases). This CDR3 reads CASGDGGKETQYF. CDR3 nucleotides: TGTGCCAGCGGCGATGGGGGGAAAGAGACCCAGTACTTC.